The T cell receptor beta chain described here comes from a study of a mutant IDH1 vaccine in newly diagnosed glioma. Looking at the study overall: Males made up approximately 60% and females about 40% of treated patients, whose mean age was around 40 years. Patients had received radiotherapy, temozolomide, or both previously, most receiving both. Findings and caveats of the study: Induction of immune responses by the vaccine occurred in more than 85% of patients.

On this clone: Its antigen is unidentified.

As to time point: week 11, during vaccination. Alongside topical imiquimod, each dose of vaccine comprised 300 ug of mutant IDH1 20-mer peptide. The repertoire was sequenced with immunoSEQ multiplex PCR; TCRdb's copy has only in-frame clones and lacks some. Among about 40,000 clones listed, 84% were seen once. This receptor was obtained from a man aged 40-55 years with glioma. This sample comprised PBMCs, obtained from a glioma patient whose treatment included an IDH1 peptide vaccine.

CDR3 residues: CASSLGLINGYTF. CDR3 DNA sequence: TGTGCCAGCAGCTTGGGGCTGATAAATGGCTACACCTTC. The chain employs TRBV5-5 and TRBJ1-2; D is uncertain. The CDR3 runs to 13 residues. In germline, CDR1 is SGHKS, CDR2 YYEKEE (reference sequence). Trimming cost V 0 bases and J 6 bases, with 9 bases left between them. The full variable domain, in which reference TRBV5-5 and TRBJ1-2 provide the parts outside the CDR3, is DAGVTQSPTHLIKTRGQQVTLRCSPISGHKSVSWYQQVLGQGPQFIFQYYEKEERGRGNFPDRFSARQFPNYSSELNVNALLLGDSALYLCASSLGLINGYTFGSGTRLTVV.